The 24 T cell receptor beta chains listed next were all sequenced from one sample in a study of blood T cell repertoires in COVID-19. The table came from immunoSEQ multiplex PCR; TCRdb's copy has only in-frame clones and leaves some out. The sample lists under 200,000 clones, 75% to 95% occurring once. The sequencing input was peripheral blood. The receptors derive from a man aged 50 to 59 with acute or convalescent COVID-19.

CDR3 residues: CASSSRPRGNTEAFF. DNA of the CDR3: TGTGCCAGCAGTTCAAGACCCCGGGGGAACACTGAAGCTTTCTTT. The chain is built from TRBV27 and TRBJ1-1, with no clear D. V was clipped by 4 bases and J by 1 base, with 13 bases between them. CDR3 length: 15 amino acids. CDR1 is MNHEY and CDR2 is SMNVEV in the germline V gene (reference sequence).

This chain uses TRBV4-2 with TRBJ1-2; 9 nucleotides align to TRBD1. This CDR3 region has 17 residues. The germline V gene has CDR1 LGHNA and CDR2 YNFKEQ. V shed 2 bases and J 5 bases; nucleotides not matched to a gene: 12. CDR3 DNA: TGTGCCAGCAGCCAAACCCTCGACAGGGGGAGAATGTATGGCTACACCTTC. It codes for CASSQTLDRGRMYGYTF.

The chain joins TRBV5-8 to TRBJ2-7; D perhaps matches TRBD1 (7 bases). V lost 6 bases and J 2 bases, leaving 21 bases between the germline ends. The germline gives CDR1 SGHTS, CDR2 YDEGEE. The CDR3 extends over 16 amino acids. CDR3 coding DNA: TGTGCCAGCATCCCAGCCCCAGGGGGGACTGCCTACGAGCAGTACTTC. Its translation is CASIPAPGGTAYEQYF.

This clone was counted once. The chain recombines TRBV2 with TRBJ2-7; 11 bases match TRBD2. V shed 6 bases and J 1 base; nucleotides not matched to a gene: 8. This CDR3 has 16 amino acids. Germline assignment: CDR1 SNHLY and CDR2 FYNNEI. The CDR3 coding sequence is TGTGCCAGCAGGAAAACTAGCGGGAGTTTTTCCTACGAGCAGTACTTC. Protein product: CASRKTSGSFSYEQYF.

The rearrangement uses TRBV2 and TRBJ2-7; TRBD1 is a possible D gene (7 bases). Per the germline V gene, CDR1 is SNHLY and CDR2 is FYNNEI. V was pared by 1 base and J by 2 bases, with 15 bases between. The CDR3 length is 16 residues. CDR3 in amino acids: CASSEGRGPHPYEQYF. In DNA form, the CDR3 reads TGTGCCAGCAGTGAAGGGAGGGGGCCCCATCCCTACGAGCAGTACTTC.

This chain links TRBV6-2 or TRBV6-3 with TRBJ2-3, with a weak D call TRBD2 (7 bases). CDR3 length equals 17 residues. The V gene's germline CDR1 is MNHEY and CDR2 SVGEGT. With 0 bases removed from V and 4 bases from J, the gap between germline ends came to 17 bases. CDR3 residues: CASSYSRGGTFADTQYF. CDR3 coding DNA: TGTGCCAGCAGTTACTCGAGGGGGGGCACTTTTGCAGATACGCAGTATTTT.

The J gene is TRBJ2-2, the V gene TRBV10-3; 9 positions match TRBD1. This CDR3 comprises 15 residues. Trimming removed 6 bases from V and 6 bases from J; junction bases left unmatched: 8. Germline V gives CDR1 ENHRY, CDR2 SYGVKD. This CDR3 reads CAIRVDRGVSGELFF. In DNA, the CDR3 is TGTGCCATCAGAGTAGACAGGGGGGTATCCGGGGAGCTGTTTTTT.

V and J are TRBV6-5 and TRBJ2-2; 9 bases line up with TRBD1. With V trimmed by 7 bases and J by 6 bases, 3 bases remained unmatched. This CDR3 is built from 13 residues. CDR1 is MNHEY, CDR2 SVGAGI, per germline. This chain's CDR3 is CASTYRGPGELFF. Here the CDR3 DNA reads TGTGCCAGCACCTACAGGGGGCCCGGGGAGCTGTTTTTT.

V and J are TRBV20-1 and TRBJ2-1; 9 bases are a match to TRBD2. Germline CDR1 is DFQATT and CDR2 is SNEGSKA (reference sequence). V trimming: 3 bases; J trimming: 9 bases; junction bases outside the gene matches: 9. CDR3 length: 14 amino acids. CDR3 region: CSASGAGGPIEQFF. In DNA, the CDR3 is TGCAGTGCTAGTGGGGCGGGGGGGCCGATTGAGCAGTTCTTC.

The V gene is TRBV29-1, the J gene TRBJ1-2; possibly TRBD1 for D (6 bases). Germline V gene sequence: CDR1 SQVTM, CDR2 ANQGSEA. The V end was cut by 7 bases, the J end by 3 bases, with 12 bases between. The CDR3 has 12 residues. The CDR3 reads CSAVDSYYGYTF. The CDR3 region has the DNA TGCAGCGCCGTGGACAGTTACTATGGCTACACCTTC.

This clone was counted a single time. CDR3 region: CASSLGGQSAQHF. In DNA form, the CDR3 reads TGTGCCAGCAGTTTAGGGGGACAGTCAGCCCAGCATTTT. The V call is TRBV12-3 or TRBV12-4, the J call TRBJ1-5; TRBD1 aligns across 7 bases. This CDR3 is 13 amino acids long. The trim removed 1 base at V and 11 bases at J, leaving 5 bases unmatched.

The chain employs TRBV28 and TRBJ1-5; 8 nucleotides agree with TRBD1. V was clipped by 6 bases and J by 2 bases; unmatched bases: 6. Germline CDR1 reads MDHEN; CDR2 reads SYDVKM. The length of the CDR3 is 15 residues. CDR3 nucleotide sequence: TGTGCCAGCAGCTGGCCGGGACAGGGCAATCAGCCCCAGCATTTT. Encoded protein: CASSWPGQGNQPQHF. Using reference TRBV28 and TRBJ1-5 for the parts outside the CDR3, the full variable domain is DVKVTQSSRYLVKRTGEKVFLECVQDMDHENMFWYRQDPGLGLRLIYFSYDVKMKEKGDIPEGYSVSREKKERFSLILESASTNQTSMYLCASSWPGQGNQPQHFGDGTRLSIL.

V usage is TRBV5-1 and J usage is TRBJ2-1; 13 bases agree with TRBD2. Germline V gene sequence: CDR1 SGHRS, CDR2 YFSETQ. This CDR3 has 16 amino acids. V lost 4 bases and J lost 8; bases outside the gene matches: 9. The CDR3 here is CASSGGLAGRNDEQFF. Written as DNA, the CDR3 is TGCGCCAGCAGCGGGGGACTAGCGGGACGGAATGATGAGCAGTTCTTC.

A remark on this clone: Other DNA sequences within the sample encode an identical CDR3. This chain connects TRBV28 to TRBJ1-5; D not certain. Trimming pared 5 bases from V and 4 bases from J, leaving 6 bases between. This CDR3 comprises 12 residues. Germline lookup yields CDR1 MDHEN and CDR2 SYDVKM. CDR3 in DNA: TGTGCCAGCAGTACACCTAATCAGCCCCAGCATTTT. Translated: CASSTPNQPQHF.

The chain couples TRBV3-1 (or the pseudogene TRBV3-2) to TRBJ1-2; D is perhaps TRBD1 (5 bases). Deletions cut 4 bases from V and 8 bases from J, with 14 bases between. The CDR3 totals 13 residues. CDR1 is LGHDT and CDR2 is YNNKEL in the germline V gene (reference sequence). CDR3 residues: CASSPSGAGGYTF. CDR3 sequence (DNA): TGTGCCAGCAGCCCGAGTGGGGCGGGGGGCTACACCTTC.

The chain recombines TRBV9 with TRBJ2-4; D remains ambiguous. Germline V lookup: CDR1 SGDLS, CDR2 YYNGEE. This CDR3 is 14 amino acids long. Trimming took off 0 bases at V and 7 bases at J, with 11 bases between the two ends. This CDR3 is CASSVDQHGNIQYF. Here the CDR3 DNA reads TGTGCCAGCAGCGTAGACCAGCACGGGAACATTCAGTACTTC.

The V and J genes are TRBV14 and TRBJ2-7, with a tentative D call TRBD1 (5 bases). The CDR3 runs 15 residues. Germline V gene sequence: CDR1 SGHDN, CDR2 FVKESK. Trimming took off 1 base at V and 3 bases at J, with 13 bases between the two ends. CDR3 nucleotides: TGTGCCAGCAGCCAAGGAAAAGGACAAGACTACGAGCAGTACTTC. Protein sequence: CASSQGKGQDYEQYF.

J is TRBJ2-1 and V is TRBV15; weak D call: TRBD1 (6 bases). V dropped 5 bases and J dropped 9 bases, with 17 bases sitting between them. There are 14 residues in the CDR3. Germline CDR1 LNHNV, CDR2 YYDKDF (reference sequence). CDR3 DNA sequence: TGTGCCACCAGCTCGCGGACAGTTCCAGGTGAGCAGTTCTTC. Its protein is CATSSRTVPGEQFF.

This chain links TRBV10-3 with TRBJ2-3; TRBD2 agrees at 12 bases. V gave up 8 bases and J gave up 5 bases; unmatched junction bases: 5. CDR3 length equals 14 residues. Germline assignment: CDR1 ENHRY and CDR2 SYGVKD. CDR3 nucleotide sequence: TGTGCCATCTCCAGACTAGCGGGAGTAGATACGCAGTATTTT. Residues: CAISRLAGVDTQYF.

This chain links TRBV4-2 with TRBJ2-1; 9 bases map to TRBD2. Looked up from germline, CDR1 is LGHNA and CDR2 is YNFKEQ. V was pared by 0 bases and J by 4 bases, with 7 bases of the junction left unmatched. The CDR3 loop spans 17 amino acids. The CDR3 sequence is CASSQDRLAGMYNEQFF. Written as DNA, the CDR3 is TGTGCCAGCAGCCAAGATCGTCTAGCGGGGATGTACAATGAGCAGTTCTTC.

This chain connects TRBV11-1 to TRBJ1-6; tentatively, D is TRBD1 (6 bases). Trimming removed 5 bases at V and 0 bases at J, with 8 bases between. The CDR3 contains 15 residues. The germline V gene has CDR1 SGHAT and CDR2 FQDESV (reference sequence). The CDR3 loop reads CASSQGSSYNSPLHF. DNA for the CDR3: TGTGCCAGCAGCCAGGGGAGCTCCTATAATTCACCCCTCCACTTT.

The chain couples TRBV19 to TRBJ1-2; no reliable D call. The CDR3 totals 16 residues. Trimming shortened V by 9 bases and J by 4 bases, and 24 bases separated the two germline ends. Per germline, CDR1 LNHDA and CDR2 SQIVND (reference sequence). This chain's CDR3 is CASGDGVARIGYGYTF. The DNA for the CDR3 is TGTGCCAGCGGAGACGGGGTCGCGAGAATAGGCTATGGCTACACCTTC.

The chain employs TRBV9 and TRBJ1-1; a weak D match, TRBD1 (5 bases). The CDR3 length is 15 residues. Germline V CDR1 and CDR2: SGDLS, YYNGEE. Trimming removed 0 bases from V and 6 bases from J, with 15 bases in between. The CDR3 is CASSVGIMGGAEAFF. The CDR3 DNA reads TGTGCCAGCAGCGTAGGGATTATGGGGGGTGCTGAAGCTTTCTTT.

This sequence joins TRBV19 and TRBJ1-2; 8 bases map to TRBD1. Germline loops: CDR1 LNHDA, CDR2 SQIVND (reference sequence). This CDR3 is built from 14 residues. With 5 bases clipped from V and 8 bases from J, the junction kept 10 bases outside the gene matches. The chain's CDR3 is CASSFEDRVGGYTF. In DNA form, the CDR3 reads TGTGCCAGTAGTTTCGAGGACAGGGTCGGAGGCTACACCTTC.